Below are 21 T cell receptor beta chains sequenced from a single sample in a study of T cell responses to AZD1222 COVID-19 vaccine. This table comes from immunoSEQ multiplex PCR, and its TCRdb copy is limited to in-frame clones, with some not included. The sample lists 150,000 or so clones; about 88% were seen once. This specimen was peripheral blood, taken on day 0 of AZD1222 vaccination. These receptors were obtained from an adult in good health.

The DNA of the CDR3 is TGTGCCTGGAGATCAGGAGGCGATCAGCCCCAGCATTTT. It specifies CAWRSGGDQPQHF. The gene calls are TRBV30 and TRBJ1-5; D call uncertain. This CDR3 region has 13 residues. V gave up 3 bases and J gave up 5 bases, with 11 bases separating them. Germline V gene lookup returns CDR1 GTSNPN and CDR2 SVGIG (reference sequence).

J is TRBJ2-3 and V is TRBV6-5; D is tentatively TRBD1 or TRBD2 (5 bases each). Per the germline V gene, CDR1 is MNHEY and CDR2 is SVGAGI. The CDR3 is 14 residues long. V was clipped by 0 bases and J by 11 bases, with 15 bases between them. The DNA for the CDR3 is TGTGCCAGCAGTTACTCAGGGAGACAGTACTTGCAGTATTTT. It is translated as CASSYSGRQYLQYF.

The gene calls are TRBV5-1 and TRBJ2-1; 8 nucleotides agree with TRBD1. The CDR3 length is 14 residues. J gave up 4 bases and V 4 bases, and 4 bases lay outside the gene matches. Germline V lookup: CDR1 SGHRS, CDR2 YFSETQ. The CDR3 sequence is CASSPGQGYNEQFF. The CDR3, as DNA: TGCGCCAGCAGCCCTGGACAGGGATACAATGAGCAGTTCTTC.

V usage is TRBV3-1 (or the pseudogene TRBV3-2) and J usage is TRBJ1-2; D call uncertain. CDR1 is LGHDT, CDR2 YNNKEL, per germline (reference sequence). This CDR3 spans 14 amino acids. With 0 bases removed from V and 4 bases from J, the gap between germline ends came to 9 bases. The DNA for the CDR3 is TGTGCCAGCAGCCAAGATATGGCGGGCTATGGCTACACCTTC. It translates to CASSQDMAGYGYTF.

The rearrangement links TRBV5-4 to TRBJ1-2, with D unclear. The CDR3 length is 16 residues. Germline CDR1 reads SGHNT; CDR2 reads YYREEE (reference sequence). The V gene lost 0 bases and the J gene lost 0 bases, with 12 bases spanning the gap. This CDR3 reads CASSLDGHPTNYGYTF. In DNA form, the CDR3 reads TGTGCCAGCAGCTTGGACGGGCACCCGACTAACTATGGCTACACCTTC. Combining the CDR3 with reference TRBV5-4 and TRBJ1-2 gives the whole variable domain ETGVTQSPTHLIKTRGQQVTLRCSSQSGHNTVSWYQQALGQGPQFIFQYYREEENGRGNFPPRFSGLQFPNYSSELNVNALELDDSALYLCASSLDGHPTNYGYTFGSGTRLTVV.

The chain employs TRBV30 and TRBJ1-5; tentative D call: TRBD1 (6 bases). V was trimmed by 5 bases and J by 1 base, leaving 9 bases between them. Germline assignment: CDR1 GTSNPN and CDR2 SVGIG (reference sequence). This CDR3 has 13 residues. The CDR3 here is CAWGTLSNQPQHF. The CDR3 DNA is TGTGCCTGGGGGACACTAAGCAATCAGCCCCAGCATTTT.

The chain employs TRBV19 and TRBJ2-1, with 7 bases matching TRBD2. Losses at the gene ends were 5 bases for V and 7 bases for J; bases not matched to a gene: 8. In germline, CDR1 is LNHDA, CDR2 SQIVND (reference sequence). The CDR3 has 14 residues. CDR3 region: CASSFGLGGNEQFF. CDR3 bases: TGTGCCAGTAGTTTCGGACTAGGCGGGAATGAGCAGTTCTTC. Looking up the rest from reference TRBV19 and TRBJ2-1 gives the full variable domain: DGGITQSPKYLFRKEGQNVTLSCEQNLNHDAMYWYRQDPGQGLRLIYYSQIVNDFQKGDIAEGYSVSREKKESFPLTVTSAQKNPTAFYLCASSFGLGGNEQFFGPGTRLTVL.

In this sample, this clone turned up once. This sequence joins TRBV6-6 and TRBJ1-1; perhaps TRBD1 as D (5 bases). The ends were cut back, 5 bases at V and 1 base at J, with 17 bases in the middle. This CDR3 is built from 16 residues. Germline assignment: CDR1 MNHNY and CDR2 SVGAGI (reference sequence). The CDR3 coding sequence is TGTGCCAGCAGTCGACGAGGTGAGGGGCGGAACACTGAAGCTTTCTTT. Translation gives CASSRRGEGRNTEAFF.

Worth noting for this clone: This clone may be a read error of a much larger clone one base away. The chain has TRBV19 and TRBJ2-5; the D gene is possibly TRBD1 (6 bases). V was clipped by 8 bases and J by 5 bases, with 15 bases between them. From germline, CDR1 is LNHDA and CDR2 SQIVND (reference sequence). The CDR3 runs 13 residues. The CDR3 coding sequence is TGTGCCAGTGGGGGCGGCCCAGGGGAGACCCAGTACTTC. Translated, it gives CASGGGPGETQYF.

V is TRBV6-1 and J is TRBJ2-3, with 7 bases identical to TRBD1. CDR3 length equals 14 residues. Trimming at V came to 3 bases and at J to 7 bases, leaving 7 bases not matched to a gene. The germline CDR1 and CDR2 sequences are MNHNS and SASEGT. The CDR3 DNA is TGTGCCAGCAGTGAGGGACAGCGCATGAATACGCAGTATTTT. Translation gives CASSEGQRMNTQYF.

The chain couples TRBV27 to TRBJ2-6; 7 bases agree with TRBD1. The junction had 6 bases not matched to a gene; V was cut back by 5 bases and J by 5 bases. The germline V gene has CDR1 MNHEY and CDR2 SMNVEV (reference sequence). This CDR3 has 15 amino acids. The DNA for the CDR3 is TGTGCCAGCAGTGTCCGGGACAGTTGGGCCAACGTCCTGACTTTC. This gives the protein CASSVRDSWANVLTF.

In DNA, the CDR3 is TGTGCCAGCAGCCCATGGGGGGGCCCGGGCTCCTACGAGCAGTACTTC. It is translated as CASSPWGGPGSYEQYF. The chain recombines TRBV13 with TRBJ2-7, with a weak D call TRBD2 (7 bases). CDR1 is PRHDT and CDR2 is FYEKMQ in the germline V gene (reference sequence). V was shortened by 5 bases and J by 0 bases, with 17 bases between the two germline ends. This CDR3 has 16 residues.

The CDR3 region has the DNA TGTGCTAGTGGCACAGGGGGCTCCTACAATGAGCAGTTCTTC. Translating gives CASGTGGSYNEQFF. The V gene is TRBV12-5, the J gene TRBJ2-1; 8 positions agree with TRBD1. Germline CDR1 reads LGHNT; CDR2 reads FRNRAP. The CDR3 has 14 residues. V shed 6 bases and J 0 bases; nucleotides not matched to a gene: 1.

This clone was seen a handful of times. The chain couples TRBV6-5 to TRBJ1-1; TRBD1 is a possible D gene (6 bases). Looked up from germline, CDR1 is MNHEY and CDR2 is SVGAGI. The CDR3 is 14 amino acids. With 6 bases removed from V and 4 bases from J, the gap between germline ends came to 15 bases. The CDR3 DNA is TGTGCCAGCAGCTCGCCCCGGGACACCACTGAAGCTTTCTTT. Protein: CASSSPRDTTEAFF.

A single count supports this clone. This chain joins TRBV27 and TRBJ2-2; a possible D gene is TRBD1 (5 bases). Looked up from germline, CDR1 is MNHEY and CDR2 is SMNVEV (reference sequence). V lost 6 bases to trimming and J lost 5 bases, with 16 bases between them. The CDR3 sequence is 15 residues long. As DNA, the CDR3 is TGTGCCAGCAGCTACTTTATAGGGGATACCGGGGAGCTGTTTTTT. Translated, it gives CASSYFIGDTGELFF.

The chain couples TRBV24-1 to TRBJ2-1; D ambiguous. Germline values: CDR1 KGHDR, CDR2 SFDVKD. The CDR3 spans 13 residues. V lost 1 base and J 7 bases, leaving 7 bases between the germline ends. The CDR3 sequence: CATSDLRLNEQFF. The CDR3 coding sequence is TGTGCCACCAGTGATTTAAGGCTTAATGAGCAGTTCTTC.

The chain combines TRBV7-2 with TRBJ1-1; TRBD1 aligns across 8 bases. Germline CDR1 is SGHTA and CDR2 is FQGNSA. The CDR3 consists of 14 residues. Unmatched junction bases numbered 3, after V lost 5 bases and J lost 1 base. CDR3 in DNA: TGTGCCAGCAGCACAGGGACAGGGAACACTGAAGCTTTCTTT. This translates into CASSTGTGNTEAFF.

In this sample, this clone turned up once. The chain uses TRBV4-3 and TRBJ1-5, with TRBD1 as a possible D gene (5 bases). The V and J ends lost 2 bases and 2 bases respectively, with 7 bases between them. The CDR3 contains 14 residues. From germline, CDR1 is LGHNA and CDR2 YSLEER. CDR3 amino acids: CASSQTGRNQPQHF. In DNA, the CDR3 is TGCGCCAGCAGCCAAACAGGCCGCAATCAGCCCCAGCATTTT.

The chain links TRBV18 to TRBJ1-4; D unresolved. Germline V CDR1 and CDR2: KGHSH, LQKENI. The CDR3 contains 14 residues. With 3 bases removed from V and 4 bases from J, the gap between germline ends came to 9 bases. CDR3 sequence (DNA): TGTGCCAGCTCACCCTCCCGGGGTAATGAAAAACTGTTTTTT. Translation gives CASSPSRGNEKLFF.

This chain connects TRBV7-2 to TRBJ1-5; D is ambiguous. CDR3 size: 12 residues. Trimming cost V 2 bases and J 4 bases, with 3 bases left between them. Germline values: CDR1 SGHTA, CDR2 FQGNSA. The CDR3 loop reads CASSLTNQPQHF. Written as DNA, the CDR3 is TGTGCCAGCAGCTTAACAAATCAGCCCCAGCATTTT.

This clone was recorded once. The chain joins TRBV10-3 to TRBJ2-2; TRBD1 matches at 9 bases. Germline V lookup: CDR1 ENHRY, CDR2 SYGVKD. With V trimmed by 2 bases and J by 7 bases, 5 bases remained unmatched. CDR3 length equals 15 residues. The CDR3 nucleotides are TGTGCCATCAGTGAGACGGGACAGGGCGGCGGGGAGCTGTTTTTT. Protein: CAISETGQGGGELFF.